The rows below give T cell receptor beta chains drawn from one sample of a study of T cells in tumors after PD-1 blockade. The method was immunoSEQ multiplex PCR; TCRdb's version includes in-frame clones alone and lacks a portion of them. The table lists 7,500 to 9,000 clones, 55% to 75% of them singletons, with over 4% in the top ten. The sequences come from tumor tissue, collected after anti-PD-1 treatment. These receptors were collected from a human donor with basal cell carcinoma. The CDR3 runs from the conserved cysteine through the conserved F or W. A D gene is named only where the DNA matches it firmly. Clone sizes are given selectively: once, few, many, or a class where the clone is expanded.

size: NA
J: TRBJ2-2
D: TRBD1
V: TRBV5-6
CDR3: CASRKTGTNTGELFF
DNA: TGTGCCAGCAGGAAGACAGGGACGAACACCGGGGAGCTGTTTTTT

size: NA
J: TRBJ2-2
D: NA
V: TRBV27
CDR3: CASRTQGYTGELFF
DNA: TGTGCCAGCAGAACCCAGGGTTACACCGGGGAGCTGTTTTTT

size: NA
J: TRBJ1-2
D: NA
V: TRBV6-5
CDR3: CASSYSYRADYGYTF
DNA: TGTGCCAGCAGTTACTCGTATCGGGCAGACTATGGCTACACCTTC

size: once
J: TRBJ2-3
D: NA
V: TRBV6-6
CDR3: CASRPWGISTDTQYF
DNA: TGTGCCAGCAGACCATGGGGGATTAGCACAGATACGCAGTATTTT

size: NA
J: TRBJ2-5
D: TRBD2
V: TRBV7-8
CDR3: CASSRFSGLAGETQYF
DNA: TGTGCCAGCAGCCGCTTCTCCGGACTAGCGGGAGAGACCCAGTACTTC

size: NA
J: TRBJ1-6
D: NA
V: TRBV5-8
CDR3: CASSLGGFRDSPLHF
DNA: TGTGCCAGCAGCTTAGGAGGGTTTAGGGATTCACCCCTCCACTTT

size: NA
J: TRBJ2-3
D: TRBD2
V: TRBV3-1/TRBV3-2
CDR3: CASSQAFSAGGYTDTQYF
DNA: TGTGCCAGCAGCCAAGCCTTCTCGGCGGGGGGCTACACAGATACGCAGTATTTT

size: NA
J: TRBJ2-1
D: NA
V: TRBV3-1/TRBV3-2
CDR3: CASSSRAGGGKFYNEQFF
DNA: TGTGCCAGCAGCTCCCGAGCCGGAGGGGGGAAATTTTACAATGAGCAGTTCTTC

size: NA
J: TRBJ2-3
D: NA
V: TRBV18
CDR3: CASSPEGGPADTQYF
DNA: TGTGCCAGCTCACCAGAAGGGGGGCCTGCAGATACGCAGTATTTT

size: NA
J: TRBJ2-7
D: NA
V: TRBV13
CDR3: CASSRTAPGAYEQYF
DNA: TGTGCCAGCAGCCGGACAGCCCCGGGGGCCTACGAGCAGTACTTC

size: once
J: TRBJ2-5
D: NA
V: TRBV20-1
CDR3: CSASKKVAEETQYF
DNA: TGCAGTGCTAGTAAGAAAGTAGCGGAAGAGACCCAGTACTTC

size: NA
J: TRBJ2-7
D: TRBD2
V: TRBV2
CDR3: CASSWGLAGEYEQYF
DNA: TGTGCCAGCAGCTGGGGACTAGCGGGGGAGTACGAGCAGTACTTC

size: NA
J: TRBJ2-7
D: NA
V: TRBV29-1
CDR3: CSVVQGSYEQYF
DNA: TGCAGCGTTGTCCAGGGCTCCTACGAGCAGTACTTC

size: NA
J: TRBJ1-1
D: NA
V: TRBV5-1
CDR3: CASNEGRGGHTEAFF
DNA: TGCGCCAGCAACGAAGGCCGCGGGGGTCACACTGAAGCTTTCTTT

size: NA
J: TRBJ2-1
D: NA
V: TRBV30
CDR3: CAWSVGGAGNEQFF
DNA: TGTGCCTGGAGTGTAGGGGGGGCGGGAAATGAGCAGTTCTTC

size: medium-sized
J: TRBJ1-2
D: NA
V: TRBV3-1/TRBV3-2
CDR3: CASSQDHRAYGYTF
DNA: TGTGCCAGCAGCCAAGATCACAGGGCCTATGGCTACACCTTC

size: NA
J: TRBJ2-2
D: NA
V: TRBV9
CDR3: CASSGGGYSTGELFF
DNA: TGTGCCAGCAGTGGTGGGGGGTATAGCACCGGGGAGCTGTTTTTT

size: NA
J: TRBJ1-3
D: TRBD1
V: TRBV6-2/TRBV6-3
CDR3: CASSYSPGQGEGNTIYF
DNA: TGTGCCAGCAGTTACTCACCGGGACAGGGGGAAGGAAACACCATATATTTT

size: few
J: TRBJ2-3
D: TRBD2
V: TRBV9
CDR3: CASSAWASGGAADTQYF
DNA: TGTGCCAGCAGCGCGTGGGCTAGCGGGGGGGCTGCAGATACGCAGTATTTT

size: NA
J: TRBJ2-2
D: TRBD2
V: TRBV4-2
CDR3: CASSQDRPLAGAPGGELFF
DNA: TGTGCCAGCAGCCAAGATCGCCCACTAGCGGGGGCCCCCGGCGGGGAGCTGTTTTTT

size: NA
J: TRBJ2-1
D: NA
V: TRBV21-1
CDR3: CASSKDCLDAQFF
DNA: TGTGCCAGCAGCAAGGACTGCCTAGATGCGCAGTTCTTC

size: NA
J: TRBJ2-3
D: TRBD2
V: TRBV14
CDR3: CASSPGGAADTQYF
DNA: TGTGCCAGCAGCCCCGGGGGGGCCGCAGATACGCAGTATTTT

size: NA
J: TRBJ2-3
D: NA
V: TRBV2
CDR3: CAGAVGTASTDTQYF
DNA: TGTGCCGGAGCCGTCGGGACTGCTAGCACAGATACGCAGTATTTT

size: NA
J: TRBJ2-5
D: NA
V: TRBV24-1
CDR3: CATSDGQGETQYF
DNA: TGTGCCACCAGTGATGGCCAGGGGGAGACCCAGTACTTC

size: NA
J: TRBJ1-3
D: NA
V: TRBV2
CDR3: CASQGGNTIYF
DNA: TGTGCCAGCCAGGGGGGAAACACCATATATTTT

size: NA
J: TRBJ2-1
D: NA
V: TRBV4-2
CDR3: CASSQDFAREKFF
DNA: TGTGCCAGCAGCCAAGATTTCGCCAGAGAGAAATTCTTC

size: NA
J: TRBJ1-2
D: NA
V: TRBV12-3/TRBV12-4
CDR3: CASSFGESGYTF
DNA: TGTGCCAGCAGTTTTGGGGAGAGCGGCTACACCTTC

size: NA
J: TRBJ1-2
D: NA
V: TRBV30
CDR3: CALQGQWNYGYTF
DNA: TGTGCCTTACAAGGACAGTGGAACTATGGCTACACCTTC

size: NA
J: TRBJ2-7
D: NA
V: TRBV5-1
CDR3: CASSLVGNAPDEQYF
DNA: TGCGCCAGCAGCTTGGTTGGTAACGCTCCTGACGAGCAGTACTTC

size: few
J: TRBJ2-5
D: TRBD2
V: TRBV5-1
CDR3: CASSFTGGAGETQYF
DNA: TGCGCCAGCAGCTTTACCGGGGGGGCGGGCGAGACCCAGTACTTC

size: NA
J: TRBJ2-7
D: NA
V: TRBV19
CDR3: CASSAQGGRPHEQYF
DNA: TGTGCCAGTAGCGCTCAGGGTGGAAGGCCCCACGAGCAGTACTTC

size: NA
J: TRBJ1-1
D: TRBD1
V: TRBV29-1
CDR3: CSVATGFWDTEAFF
DNA: TGCAGCGTTGCGACAGGGTTTTGGGACACTGAAGCTTTCTTT

size: NA
J: TRBJ2-3
D: TRBD2
V: TRBV2
CDR3: CASRRLAGGSMGTDTQYF
DNA: TGTGCCAGCAGAAGACTAGCGGGGGGGTCCATGGGCACAGATACGCAGTATTTT

size: once
J: TRBJ1-1
D: TRBD1
V: TRBV29-1
CDR3: CSVALFGTAQTEAFF
DNA: TGCAGCGTTGCCTTGTTTGGGACAGCTCAAACTGAAGCTTTCTTT

size: few
J: TRBJ1-2
D: TRBD1
V: TRBV2
CDR3: CASSTGTGNGYTF
DNA: TGTGCCAGCAGTACCGGGACAGGGAATGGCTACACCTTC

size: NA
J: TRBJ1-1
D: NA
V: TRBV12-3/TRBV12-4
CDR3: CASSSLAGSEAFF
DNA: TGTGCCAGCAGTTCGCTTGCAGGGTCTGAAGCTTTCTTT

size: medium-sized
J: TRBJ2-1
D: NA
V: TRBV28
CDR3: CASMDSYTREQFF
DNA: TGTGCCAGCATGGACAGCTATACGCGGGAGCAGTTCTTC

size: NA
J: TRBJ1-2
D: NA
V: TRBV5-6
CDR3: CASSLEGGQRVNYGYTF
DNA: TGTGCCAGCAGCTTGGAGGGGGGACAAAGGGTGAACTATGGCTACACCTTC

size: NA
J: TRBJ1-6
D: NA
V: TRBV10-2
CDR3: CASSMTDMSSYNSPLHF
DNA: TGCGCCAGCAGTATGACCGATATGAGCTCCTATAATTCACCCCTCCACTTT

size: NA
J: TRBJ1-1
D: NA
V: TRBV6-6
CDR3: CASSYNSVTEAFF
DNA: TGTGCCAGCAGTTACAATAGTGTCACTGAAGCTTTCTTT

size: large
J: TRBJ2-1
D: NA
V: TRBV11-3
CDR3: CASSLALGYYEQFF
DNA: TGTGCCAGCAGCTTAGCACTGGGTTACTATGAGCAGTTCTTC

size: NA
J: TRBJ2-1
D: NA
V: TRBV30
CDR3: CAWTFLGGSSYNEQFF
DNA: TGTGCCTGGACGTTCCTTGGGGGCTCCTCCTACAATGAGCAGTTCTTC